Below, one TCR beta chain is given with its context. Its antigen is currently unknown. Other DNA sequences in this sample translate to the same CDR3. Measured with immunoSEQ multiplex PCR; TCRdb has only the in-frame clones, and not every one. Among about 2.1 million clones listed, around 93% were seen once. The sample is drawn from a study of shared clonotypes between healthy human individuals. Naive CD8 cells lacked CD45RO and underwent positive selection for CCR7, leaving out terminally differentiated effector memory CD45RA+ cells. Findings of the study overall: Among donors, the sharing of clonotypes was expected to be influenced by sequencing depth. The sharing of 5% to 5.5% of naive CD4 clonotypes was seen across a handful of donors. Compared with memory subsets, naive subsets generally had larger estimated richness.

The CDR3 covers 16 residues. V lost 1 base, J lost 4 bases, and 17 bases lay in between. Per the germline V gene, CDR1 is LNHNV and CDR2 is YYDKDF (reference sequence). Source material: naive CD8+ T cells from PBMCs. The gene calls are TRBV15 and TRBJ2-7, with D possibly TRBD1 on 6 matching bases. This receptor was taken from a man younger than 30 in good health. Some clones in this sample may be carry-over from other donors' samples. The CDR3 here is CATSRGSGGGEYEQYF. The CDR3 DNA reads TGTGCCACCAGCAGAGGATCCGGTGGGGGCGAGTACGAGCAGTACTTC.